The present entry profiles one T cell receptor (beta chain) with its context. The sample comes from a study of blood T cell repertoires in COVID-19. The overall study: Samples representing acute and convalescent COVID-19 were sourced from the United States, Italy and Spain.

This CDR3 region has 16 residues. Germline-derived CDR1 and CDR2 are SGHTA and FQGNSA. With 4 bases removed from V and 3 bases from J, the gap between germline ends came to 16 bases. The data were produced by immunoSEQ multiplex PCR, yet TCRdb's version contains in-frame clones alone and is incomplete. The sample holds 85,000 to 95,000 clones, roughly 84% seen once. The V call is TRBV7-2, the J call TRBJ1-5; D gene unclear. The source material was peripheral blood. This sequence was found in a woman older than 75 with acute or convalescent COVID-19. CDR3: CASSSLSRVNNQPQHF. CDR3 in DNA: TGTGCCAGCAGCTCCCTCTCCCGGGTCAACAATCAGCCCCAGCATTTT.